Below, 20 T cell receptor beta chains from the same sample are listed, as sequenced in a study of CD8+ T cells in alopecia areata. Reverse transcription of extracted RNA yielded cDNA, which provided the sequencing template. Only in-frame clones appear in the TCRdb table, and some are missing; sequencing was by immunoSEQ multiplex PCR. The sample shows about 200,000 clones, 45% to 70% of them seen only once. Sequenced: CD8+ T cells sorted from blood. The receptor set was obtained from a human donor in good health.

This clone was observed many times. Other DNA variants within this sample encode the same CDR3. The V gene is TRBV5-6, the J gene TRBJ2-1; a possible D gene is TRBD1 (6 bases). Germline assignment: CDR1 SGHDT and CDR2 YYEEEE. This CDR3 comprises 14 residues. V was cut by 1 base and J by 5 bases, with 10 bases left in between. The CDR3 DNA sequence: TGTGCCAGCAGCTTGACAGGGTTCCACAATGAGCAGTTCTTC. Its protein product is CASSLTGFHNEQFF.

The chain is built from TRBV6-5 and TRBJ2-1, with TRBD1 matching over 9 bases. V was pared by 5 bases and J by 4 bases, with 6 bases of the junction left unmatched. This CDR3 comprises 15 residues. CDR1 MNHEY and CDR2 SVGAGI come from the germline V gene. CDR3 sequence (DNA): TGTGCCAGCAGTAGGGGACAGGGATCTTACAATGAGCAGTTCTTC. Protein: CASSRGQGSYNEQFF.

The chain recombines TRBV9 with TRBJ2-2; D possibly corresponds to TRBD1 (6 bases). Trimming took 2 bases from V and 4 from J, leaving 9 bases between them. The CDR3 sequence is 14 residues long. The germline CDR1 and CDR2 sequences are SGDLS and YYNGEE. The CDR3 DNA reads TGTGCCAGCAGCGTGTACAGGGCCACCGGGGAGCTGTTTTTT. This codes for CASSVYRATGELFF.

The chain has TRBV29-1 and TRBJ1-2; D call uncertain. V was trimmed by 7 bases and J by 5 bases, leaving 17 bases between them. Per germline, CDR1 SQVTM and CDR2 ANQGSEA. CDR3 size: 13 residues. The CDR3, as DNA: TGCAGCGCAGAGACACAATCGCCATATGGCTACACCTTC. Residues: CSAETQSPYGYTF.

There are a few counts of this clone. The rearrangement uses TRBV30 and TRBJ1-5, with TRBD1 as a possible D gene (5 bases). V lost 5 bases to trimming and J lost 0 bases, with 14 bases between them. The CDR3 is 15 residues long. Germline values: CDR1 GTSNPN, CDR2 SVGIG (reference sequence). CDR3 amino acids: CAWSHGAHSNQPQHF. The CDR3 nucleotides read TGTGCCTGGTCCCACGGGGCACATAGCAATCAGCCCCAGCATTTT.

This chain connects TRBV30 to TRBJ2-1; D is undetermined. CDR3 size: 13 residues. Germline assignment: CDR1 GTSNPN and CDR2 SVGIG (reference sequence). V lost 0 bases and J lost 5, with 8 bases in between. In nucleotides, the CDR3 is TGTGCCTGGAGTGTGGGGTCTAACAATGAGCAGTTCTTC. Translated, it gives CAWSVGSNNEQFF.

J is TRBJ1-2 and V is TRBV5-6; TRBD1 matches at 10 bases. Germline V gives CDR1 SGHDT, CDR2 YYEEEE. This CDR3 comprises 16 residues. Germline trimming cut 0 bases from V and 2 bases from J; bases unmatched to any gene: 4. CDR3 protein: CASSLGQGAFNYGYTF. The CDR3 nucleotides are TGTGCCAGCAGCTTGGGACAGGGGGCTTTCAACTATGGCTACACCTTC.

This clone was seen a single time. The chain combines TRBV7-8 with TRBJ2-3, with 10 positions matching TRBD2. Germline CDR1 is SGHVS and CDR2 is FQNEAQ. The CDR3 covers 17 residues. The CDR3 reads CACRLAGASGHTDTQYF. The CDR3 DNA is TGTGCTTGCCGCCTAGCGGGGGCCTCGGGGCACACAGATACGCAGTATTTT.

Only a few counts were recorded for this clone. V usage is TRBV5-4 and J usage is TRBJ2-3; D remains ambiguous. V dropped 3 bases and J dropped 3 bases, with 11 bases sitting between them. This CDR3 contains 14 residues. Germline CDR1 and CDR2: SGHNT and YYREEE (reference sequence). This CDR3 is CASSSVLGTDTQYF. Here the CDR3 DNA reads TGTGCCAGCAGCTCCGTCTTGGGAACAGATACGCAGTATTTT.

This clone was seen a handful of times. This chain links TRBV7-9 with TRBJ1-4; D may be TRBD1 (6 bases). V was clipped by 5 bases and J by 1 base, with 11 bases between them. CDR1 and CDR2 from the germline V gene are SEHNR and FQNEAQ (reference sequence). The CDR3 sequence is 15 residues long. The CDR3 sequence is CASSALQGTNEKLFF. DNA for the CDR3: TGTGCCAGCAGCGCTTTACAGGGAACTAATGAAAAACTGTTTTTT.

The chain has TRBV4-1 and TRBJ2-1, with a tentative D call TRBD1 (5 bases). Trimming took off 3 bases at V and 5 bases at J, with 14 bases between the two ends. Looked up from germline, CDR1 is MGHRA and CDR2 is YSYEKL. This CDR3 comprises 15 residues. DNA for the CDR3: TGCGCCAGCAGCCACTACGAAGGGGCGGACAATGAGCAGTTCTTC. This sequence encodes CASSHYEGADNEQFF.

The chain has TRBV5-4 and TRBJ1-1; unclear D gene. CDR1 and CDR2 (germline): SGHNT, YYREEE (reference sequence). The CDR3 spans 11 residues. Trimming took 4 bases from V and 8 from J, leaving 9 bases between them. The CDR3 protein is CASSKELEAFF. The DNA of the CDR3 is TGTGCCAGCAGCAAAGAACTGGAAGCTTTCTTT.

This rearrangement joins TRBV6-1 to TRBJ2-3; 8 nucleotides align to TRBD1. The CDR3 runs 15 residues. Germline V CDR1 and CDR2: MNHNS, SASEGT. With 11 bases clipped from V and 1 base from J, the junction kept 11 bases outside the gene matches. CDR3 DNA sequence: TGTGCCGGCGGGACAGGATACCGCCGCACAGATACGCAGTATTTT. It codes for CAGGTGYRRTDTQYF.

The gene calls are TRBV5-6 and TRBJ2-2, with no clear D. CDR1 SGHDT and CDR2 YYEEEE come from the germline V gene. The CDR3 length is 14 residues. The germline V and J ends were trimmed by 2 bases and 4 bases, with 9 bases remaining between them. The CDR3 nucleotides read TGTGCCAGCAGCTTCCCCGGAAGCACCGGGGAGCTGTTTTTT. This codes for CASSFPGSTGELFF. Together with reference TRBV5-6 and TRBJ2-2, the CDR3 gives the full variable domain: DAGVTQSPTHLIKTRGQQVTLRCSPKSGHDTVSWYQQALGQGPQFIFQYYEEEERQRGNFPDRFSGHQFPNYSSELNVNALLLGDSALYLCASSFPGSTGELFFGEGSRLTVL.

This chain connects TRBV29-1 to TRBJ2-5; D might be TRBD1 (5 bases). The germline CDR1 and CDR2 sequences are SQVTM and ANQGSEA. V dropped 4 bases and J dropped 2 bases, with 8 bases sitting between them. CDR3 size: 12 residues. CDR3 amino acids: CSVVDRQETQYF. The CDR3 bases are TGCAGCGTTGTTGACAGACAAGAGACCCAGTACTTC.

CDR3 sequence: CASSQDGIEGGYEQYF. The CDR3 DNA follows: TGCGCCAGCAGCCAAGATGGAATCGAGGGGGGCTACGAGCAGTACTTC. This chain connects TRBV4-1 to TRBJ2-7; D might be TRBD1 or TRBD2, each matching 6 bases. This CDR3 spans 16 amino acids. The germline V gene has CDR1 MGHRA and CDR2 YSYEKL. The V and J ends lost 0 bases and 3 bases respectively, with 15 bases between them.

This chain uses TRBV4-1 with TRBJ1-1; 7 bases match TRBD1. CDR3 length: 18 amino acids. CDR1 is MGHRA, CDR2 YSYEKL, per germline. The V gene end was trimmed by 4 bases and the J gene end by 2 bases; junction bases not matched to a gene: 16. The CDR3 nucleotides read TGCGCCAGCAGCCCCGGTCCCCAGGGGGTCTCCTATAACACTGAAGCTTTCTTT. Protein sequence: CASSPGPQGVSYNTEAFF.

The chain recombines TRBV4-1 with TRBJ1-1; a weak D match, TRBD1 (5 bases). Deletions cut 0 bases from V and 5 bases from J, with 7 bases between. Germline CDR1 reads MGHRA; CDR2 reads YSYEKL. This CDR3 region has 13 residues. Here the CDR3 reads CASSQDHRTEAFF. DNA for the CDR3: TGCGCCAGCAGCCAAGATCACAGGACTGAAGCTTTCTTT.

This clone was seen a handful of times. The chain has TRBV27 and TRBJ1-2, with a weak D call TRBD1 (6 bases). CDR1 and CDR2 from the germline V gene are MNHEY and SMNVEV (reference sequence). Trimming stripped 2 bases from V and 0 bases from J, with 13 bases between. This CDR3 has 16 residues. The CDR3 DNA reads as TGTGCCAGCAGTTTACACATTGGACAGACTAACTATGGCTACACCTTC. Its translation is CASSLHIGQTNYGYTF.

V gene TRBV11-2 combines with J gene TRBJ2-3; D perhaps matches TRBD1 (6 bases). Germline loops: CDR1 SGHAT, CDR2 FQNNGV. The V gene lost 1 base and the J gene lost 1 base, with 6 bases spanning the gap. The CDR3 is 14 residues long. CDR3 sequence: CASSLGTGTDTQYF. CDR3 DNA sequence: TGTGCCAGCAGCTTAGGGACAGGCACAGATACGCAGTATTTT.